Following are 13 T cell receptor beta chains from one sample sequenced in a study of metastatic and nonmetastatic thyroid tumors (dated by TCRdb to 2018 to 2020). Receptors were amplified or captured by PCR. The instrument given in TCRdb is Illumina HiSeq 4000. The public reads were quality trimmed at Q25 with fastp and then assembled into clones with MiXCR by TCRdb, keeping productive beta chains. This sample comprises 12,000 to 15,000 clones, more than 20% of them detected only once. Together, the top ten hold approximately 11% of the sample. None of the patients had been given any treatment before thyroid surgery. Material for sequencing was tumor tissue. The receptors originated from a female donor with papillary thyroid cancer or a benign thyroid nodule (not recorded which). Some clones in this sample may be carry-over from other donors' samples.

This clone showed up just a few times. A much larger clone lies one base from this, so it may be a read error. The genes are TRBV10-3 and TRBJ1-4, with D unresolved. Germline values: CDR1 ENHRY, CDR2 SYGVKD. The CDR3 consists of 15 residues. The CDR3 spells CAISEEYSSNEKLVF. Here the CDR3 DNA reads TGTGCCATCAGTGAGGAGTACAGTTCCAATGAAAAACTGGTTTTT.

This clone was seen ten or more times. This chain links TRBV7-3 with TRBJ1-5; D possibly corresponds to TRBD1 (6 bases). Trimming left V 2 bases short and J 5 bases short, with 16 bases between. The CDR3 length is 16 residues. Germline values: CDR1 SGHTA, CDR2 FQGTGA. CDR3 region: CASSLHRDAIYQPQHF. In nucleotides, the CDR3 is TGTGCCAGCAGCTTACACAGGGACGCAATCTATCAGCCCCAGCATTTT.

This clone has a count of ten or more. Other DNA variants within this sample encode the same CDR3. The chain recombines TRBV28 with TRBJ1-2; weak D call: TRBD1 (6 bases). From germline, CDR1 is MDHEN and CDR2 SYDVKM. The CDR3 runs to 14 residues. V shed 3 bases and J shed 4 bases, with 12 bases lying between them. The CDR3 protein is CASSLIGGSYGYTF. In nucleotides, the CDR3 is TGTGCCAGCAGTTTGATTGGGGGCAGCTATGGCTACACCTTC.

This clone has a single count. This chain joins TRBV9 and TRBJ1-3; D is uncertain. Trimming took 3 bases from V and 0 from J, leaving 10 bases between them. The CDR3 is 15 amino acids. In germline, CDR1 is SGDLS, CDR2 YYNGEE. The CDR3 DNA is TGTGCCAGCAGCGGCGAGGCTAACTCTGGAAACACCATATATTTT. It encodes CASSGEANSGNTIYF.

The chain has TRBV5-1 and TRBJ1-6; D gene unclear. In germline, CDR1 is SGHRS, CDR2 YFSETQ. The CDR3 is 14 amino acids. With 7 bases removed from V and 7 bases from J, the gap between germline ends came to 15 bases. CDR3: CASRTTGWNSPLHF. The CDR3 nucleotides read TGCGCCAGCCGCACGACGGGATGGAATTCACCCCTCCACTTT.

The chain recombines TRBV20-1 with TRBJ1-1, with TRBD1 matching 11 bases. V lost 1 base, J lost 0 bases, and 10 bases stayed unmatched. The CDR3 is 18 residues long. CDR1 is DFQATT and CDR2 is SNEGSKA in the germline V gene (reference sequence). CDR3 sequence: CSARGLRTGGLMNTEAFF. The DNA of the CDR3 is TGCAGTGCTAGAGGTTTGCGGACAGGGGGCCTCATGAACACTGAAGCTTTCTTT.

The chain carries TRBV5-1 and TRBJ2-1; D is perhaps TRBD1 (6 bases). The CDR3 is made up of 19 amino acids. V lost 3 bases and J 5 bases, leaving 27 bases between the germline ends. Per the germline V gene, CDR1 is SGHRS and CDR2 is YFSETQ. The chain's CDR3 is CASSSPPLGRGQPNNEQFF. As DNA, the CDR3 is TGCGCCAGCAGCTCCCCTCCGTTGGGCAGGGGTCAGCCGAACAATGAGCAGTTCTTC.

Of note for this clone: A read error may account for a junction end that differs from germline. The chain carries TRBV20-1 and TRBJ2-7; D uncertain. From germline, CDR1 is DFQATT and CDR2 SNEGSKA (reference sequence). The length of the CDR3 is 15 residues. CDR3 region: CSARDFGYLYYEKYF. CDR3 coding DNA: TGCAGTGCTAGAGATTTTGGATACCTCTACTACGAGAAGTACTTC.

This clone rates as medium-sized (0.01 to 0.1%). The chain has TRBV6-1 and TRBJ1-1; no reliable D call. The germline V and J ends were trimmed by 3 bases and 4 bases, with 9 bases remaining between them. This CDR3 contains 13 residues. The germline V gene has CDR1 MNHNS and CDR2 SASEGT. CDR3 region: CASSDKSSTEAFF. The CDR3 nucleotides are TGTGCCAGCAGTGATAAGAGCAGCACTGAAGCTTTCTTT.

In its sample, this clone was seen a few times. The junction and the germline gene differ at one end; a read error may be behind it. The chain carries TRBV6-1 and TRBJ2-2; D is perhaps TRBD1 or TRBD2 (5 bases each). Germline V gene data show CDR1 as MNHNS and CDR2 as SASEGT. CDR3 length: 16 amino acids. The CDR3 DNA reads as TGTGCTAGCATGGGGGATGGATCCGCGAACACCGGGGAGCTGTTTTTT. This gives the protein CASMGDGSANTGELFF.

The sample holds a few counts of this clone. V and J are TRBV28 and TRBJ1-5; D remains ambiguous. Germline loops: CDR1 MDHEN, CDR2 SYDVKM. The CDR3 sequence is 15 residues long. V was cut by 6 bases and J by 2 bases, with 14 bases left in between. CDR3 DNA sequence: TGTGCCAGCAGCTTAGGTGTCTGGGGCAATCAGCCCCAGCATTTT. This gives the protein CASSLGVWGNQPQHF.

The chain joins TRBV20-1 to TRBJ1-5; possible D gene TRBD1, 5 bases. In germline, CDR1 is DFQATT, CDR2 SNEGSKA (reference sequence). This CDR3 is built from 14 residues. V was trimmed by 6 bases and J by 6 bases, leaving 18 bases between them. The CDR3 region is CSAVPGRGIQPQHF. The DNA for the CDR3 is TGCAGTGCCGTTCCTGGACGGGGGATTCAGCCCCAGCATTTT.

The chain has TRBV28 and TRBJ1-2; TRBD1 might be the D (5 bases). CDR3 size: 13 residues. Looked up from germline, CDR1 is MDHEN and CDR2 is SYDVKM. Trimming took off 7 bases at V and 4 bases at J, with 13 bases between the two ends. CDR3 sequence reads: CASTTVGGYGYTF. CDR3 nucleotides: TGTGCCAGCACTACGGTGGGGGGCTATGGCTACACCTTC.